The source of this TCR beta chain is a study of beta chain features in type 1 diabetes. Findings and limits, study-wide: Among patients with Type 1 diabetes, TCRB CDR3s were moderately but significantly shorter in every one of the four CD4+ subsets.

The CDR3 loop spans 12 amino acids. Germline assignment: CDR1 MDHEN and CDR2 SYDVKM. Trimming took 11 bases from V and 5 from J; bases not matched to a gene: 6. The whole isolated RNA underwent reverse transcription, so sequencing captured expressed TCRB transcripts. Method: immunoSEQ multiplex PCR; TCRdb's copy keeps in-frame clones and lacks some. The sample holds some 370,000 clones; roughly a tenth are singletons and the top ten take 0.55% to 0.75%. This clone was seen repeatedly, ten times or more. Its antigen is as yet unknown. The sample was central memory CD4+ T cells from blood. The receptor comes from a man aged 25 to 40 with type 1 diabetes. The V and J genes are TRBV28 and TRBJ1-2; 9 bases line up with TRBD1. DNA of the CDR3: TGTGCCCACAAAGGGACAGGGTATGGCTACACCTTC. Translated, it gives CAHKGTGYGYTF.